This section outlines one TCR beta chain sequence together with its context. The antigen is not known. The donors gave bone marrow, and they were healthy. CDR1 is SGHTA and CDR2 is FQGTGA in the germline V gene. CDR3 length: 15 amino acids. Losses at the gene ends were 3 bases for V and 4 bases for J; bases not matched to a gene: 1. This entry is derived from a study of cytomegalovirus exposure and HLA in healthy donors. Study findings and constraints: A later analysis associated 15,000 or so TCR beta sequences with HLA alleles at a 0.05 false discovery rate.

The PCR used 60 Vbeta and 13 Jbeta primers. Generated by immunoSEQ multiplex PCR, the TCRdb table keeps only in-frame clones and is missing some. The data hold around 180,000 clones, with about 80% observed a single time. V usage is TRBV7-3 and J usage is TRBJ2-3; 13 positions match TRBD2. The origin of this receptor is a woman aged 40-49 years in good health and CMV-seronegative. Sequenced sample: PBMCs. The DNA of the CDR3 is TGTGCCAGCAGCTTGGGACTAGCGGGGCCAGATACGCAGTATTTT. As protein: CASSLGLAGPDTQYF.